This is a list of T cell receptor beta chains from one sample in a study of cytomegalovirus exposure and HLA in healthy donors. Produced via immunoSEQ multiplex PCR; TCRdb's table is partial and in-frame only. Of around 150,000 clones in the sample, about four fifths are singletons; the top ten hold approximately 4.3%. The specimen sequenced was PBMCs. These TCRs come from a man aged 25-45 years in good health. Each CDR3 is given without its conserved first and last residue.

TRBV9	ASSVAPQRGNNEQF
TRBV5-1	ASSLHPLVDEAF
TRBV11-3	ASSLSDTEAF
TRBV5-1	ASSLRAGLARKAYEQY
TRBV6-5	ASSRTGPTDTQY
TRBV2	ASSEGADTQY
TRBV5-1	ASSLESYNEQF
TRBV7-3	ASSLDRGPYEQY
TRBV6-5	ASSPQRGRRGELF
TRBV27	ASSLSIGGLAPYEQY
TRBV14	ASSPRLAGTDTQY
TRBV14	ASSQVAGVTEAF
TRBV4-1	ASSQAFNEQF
TRBV7-9	ASSPIRTAPYEQY